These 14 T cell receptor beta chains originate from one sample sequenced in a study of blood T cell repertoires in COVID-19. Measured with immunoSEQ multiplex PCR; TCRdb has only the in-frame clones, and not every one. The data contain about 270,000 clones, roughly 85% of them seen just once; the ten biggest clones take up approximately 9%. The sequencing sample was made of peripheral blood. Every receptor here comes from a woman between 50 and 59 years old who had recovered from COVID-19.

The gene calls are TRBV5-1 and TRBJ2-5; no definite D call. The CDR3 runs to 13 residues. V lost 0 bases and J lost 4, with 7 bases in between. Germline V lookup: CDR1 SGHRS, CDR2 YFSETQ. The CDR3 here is CASSLGGSETQYF. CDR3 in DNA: TGCGCCAGCAGCTTGGGCGGCTCAGAGACCCAGTACTTC.

The CDR3 sequence is CATSGFSGTYNEQFF. The CDR3 DNA is TGTGCCACCAGTGGTTTTAGCGGCACCTACAATGAGCAGTTCTTC. The J gene is TRBJ2-1, the V gene TRBV24-1; the D gene is possibly TRBD2 (6 bases). The CDR3 has 15 residues. Trimming left V 5 bases short and J 2 bases short, with 12 bases between. CDR1 is KGHDR and CDR2 is SFDVKD in the germline V gene.

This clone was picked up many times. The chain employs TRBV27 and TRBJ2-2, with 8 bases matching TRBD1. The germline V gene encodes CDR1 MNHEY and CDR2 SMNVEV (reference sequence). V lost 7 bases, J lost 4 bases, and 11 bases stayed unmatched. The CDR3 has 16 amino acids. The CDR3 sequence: CASTAARTGTTGELFF. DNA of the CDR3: TGTGCCAGCACCGCCGCACGGACAGGGACCACCGGGGAGCTGTTTTTT.

This CDR3 reads CASSLVSVGAPTGEQFF. The CDR3 DNA reads as TGTGCCAGCAGCTTGGTTTCAGTGGGAGCCCCCACGGGAGAGCAGTTCTTC. J is TRBJ2-1 and V is TRBV5-4; a possible D gene is TRBD2 (5 bases). Germline CDR1 reads SGHNT; CDR2 reads YYREEE (reference sequence). This CDR3 spans 17 amino acids. V was trimmed by 0 bases and J by 10 bases, leaving 23 bases between them.

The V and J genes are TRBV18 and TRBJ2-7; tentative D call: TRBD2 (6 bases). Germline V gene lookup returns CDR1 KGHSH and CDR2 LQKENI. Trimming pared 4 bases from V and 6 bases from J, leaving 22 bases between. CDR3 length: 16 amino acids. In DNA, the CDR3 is TGTGCCAGCTCACAGACATCGGCCGCGGGGAAAGGCGAGCAGTACTTC. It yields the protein CASSQTSAAGKGEQYF.

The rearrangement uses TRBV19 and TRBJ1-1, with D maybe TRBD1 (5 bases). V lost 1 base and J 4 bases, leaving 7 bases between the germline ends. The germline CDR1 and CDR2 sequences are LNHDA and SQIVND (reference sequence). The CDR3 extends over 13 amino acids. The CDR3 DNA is TGTGCCAGTAGTATAGCTAGGGGCACTGAAGCTTTCTTT. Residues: CASSIARGTEAFF.

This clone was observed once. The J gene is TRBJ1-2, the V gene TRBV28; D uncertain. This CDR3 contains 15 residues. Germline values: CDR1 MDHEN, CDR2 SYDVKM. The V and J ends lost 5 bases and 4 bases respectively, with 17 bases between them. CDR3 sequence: CASSPLTKGAYGYTF. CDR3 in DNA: TGTGCCAGCAGTCCCCTTACGAAGGGAGCCTATGGCTACACCTTC.

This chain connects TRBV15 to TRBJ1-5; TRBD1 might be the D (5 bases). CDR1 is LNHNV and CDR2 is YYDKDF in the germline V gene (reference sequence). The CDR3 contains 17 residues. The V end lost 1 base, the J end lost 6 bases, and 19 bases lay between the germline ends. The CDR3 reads CATSRVLDSTGSQPQHF. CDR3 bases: TGTGCCACCAGCAGAGTCTTAGACAGCACCGGTAGTCAGCCCCAGCATTTT.

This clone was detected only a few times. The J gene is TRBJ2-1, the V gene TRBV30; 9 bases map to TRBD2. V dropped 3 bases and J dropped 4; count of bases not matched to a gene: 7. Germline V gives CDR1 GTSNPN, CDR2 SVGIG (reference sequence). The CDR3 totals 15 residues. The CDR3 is CAWRDLAGSYNEQFF. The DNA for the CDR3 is TGTGCCTGGAGAGATCTAGCGGGGTCATACAATGAGCAGTTCTTC.

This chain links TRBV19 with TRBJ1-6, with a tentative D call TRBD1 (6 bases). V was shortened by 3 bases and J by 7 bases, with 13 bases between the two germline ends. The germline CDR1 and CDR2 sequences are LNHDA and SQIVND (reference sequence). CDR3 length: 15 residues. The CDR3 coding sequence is TGTGCCAGTAGTATCGATGGACAGATAAATTCACCCCTCCACTTT. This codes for CASSIDGQINSPLHF.

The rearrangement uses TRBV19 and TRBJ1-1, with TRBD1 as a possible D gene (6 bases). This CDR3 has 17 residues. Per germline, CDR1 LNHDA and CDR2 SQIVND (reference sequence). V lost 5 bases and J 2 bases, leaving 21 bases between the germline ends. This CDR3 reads CASSLGARGIINTEAFF. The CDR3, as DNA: TGTGCCAGTAGTCTGGGGGCGAGAGGGATTATTAACACTGAAGCTTTCTTT.

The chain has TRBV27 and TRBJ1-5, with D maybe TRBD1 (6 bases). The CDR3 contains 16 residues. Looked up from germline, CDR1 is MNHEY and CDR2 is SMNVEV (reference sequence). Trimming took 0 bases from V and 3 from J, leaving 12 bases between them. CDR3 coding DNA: TGTGCCAGCAGTTTATCGGGGGCTAGGGACAATCAGCCCCAGCATTTT. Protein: CASSLSGARDNQPQHF.

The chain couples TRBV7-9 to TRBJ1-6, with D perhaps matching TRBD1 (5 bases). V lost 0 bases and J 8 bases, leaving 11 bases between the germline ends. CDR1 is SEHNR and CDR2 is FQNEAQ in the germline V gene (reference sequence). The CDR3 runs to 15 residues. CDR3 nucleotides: TGTGCCAGCAGCTTAGCGGCGGGACCGGATTCACCCCTCCACTTT. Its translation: CASSLAAGPDSPLHF.

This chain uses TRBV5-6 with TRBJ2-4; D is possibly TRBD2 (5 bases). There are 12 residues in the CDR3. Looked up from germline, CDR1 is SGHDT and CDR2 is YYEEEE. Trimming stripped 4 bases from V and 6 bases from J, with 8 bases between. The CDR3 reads CASSRDSNIQYF. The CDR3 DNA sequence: TGTGCCAGCAGCCGGGATTCAAACATTCAGTACTTC.